What follows is one TCR beta chain and its context. This sample was included in a study of blood T cell repertoires in COVID-19. At the level of the study: Whether acute or convalescent, the COVID-19 samples came from the United States, Italy and Spain.

CDR1 is LNHDA, CDR2 SQIVND, per germline (reference sequence). The V and J ends lost 2 bases and 2 bases respectively, with 15 bases between them. This CDR3 comprises 16 residues. Original analysis: Nucleated cell number was recorded as an estimate derived from reference gene primer amplification. Only in-frame clones appear in the TCRdb table, and some are missing; sequencing was by immunoSEQ multiplex PCR. From that table come the V and J calls and clone size; the DNA was used to work out D and trimming. The sample includes about 190,000 clones, roughly 80% of them seen just once. This chain links TRBV19 with TRBJ2-5, with D possibly being TRBD2 (6 bases). This TCR derives from a man in his fifties who had recovered from COVID-19. The sequencing sample was made of peripheral blood. CDR3 protein: CASSIRAEGRQETQYF. Here the CDR3 DNA reads TGTGCCAGTAGTATACGAGCGGAGGGACGGCAAGAGACCCAGTACTTC.